This T cell receptor beta chain was captured by sequencing in a study of T cells in localized non-small cell lung cancer. Generated by immunoSEQ multiplex PCR, the TCRdb table keeps only in-frame clones and is missing some. The data show 50,000 to 65,000 clones, roughly 80% seen once. CDR1 is MGHRA and CDR2 is YSYEKL in the germline V gene. CDR3 length: 17 residues. V lost 0 bases, J lost 4 bases, and 16 bases lay in between. This chain joins TRBV4-1 and TRBJ2-1; tentatively, D is TRBD2 (6 bases). This TCR derives from a man aged 40-75 years with stage II lung adenocarcinoma. Sequenced here: PBMCs, sampled before any cancer treatment. The CDR3 spells CASSQDRGSGTYNEQFF. CDR3 coding DNA: TGCGCCAGCAGCCAAGATCGGGGGTCAGGGACTTACAATGAGCAGTTCTTC.